The clone carrying this T cell receptor (beta chain) is medium-sized in the sample. This specimen belongs to a study of blood T cell repertoires in COVID-19. About the research overall: Sample material is recorded as cDNA or gDNA derived from T cells, B-cell-depleted T cells, or PBMCs.

TCRdb keeps only in-frame clones here, not all; method: immunoSEQ multiplex PCR. The sample contains 270,000 or so clones, about four fifths of which appear only once. The CDR3 has 13 residues. The V gene's germline CDR1 is MNHEY and CDR2 SVGEGT. Trimming cost V 4 bases and J 5 bases, with 9 bases left between them. Sequencing was carried out using peripheral blood. This receptor was obtained from a woman aged 45-65 years who had recovered from COVID-19. The V and J genes are TRBV6-2 or TRBV6-3 and TRBJ2-1; D gene uncertain. The DNA of the CDR3 is TGTGCCAGCAGTTTCGTACAGCACAATGAGCAGTTCTTC. It is translated as CASSFVQHNEQFF.